Sequencing of this T cell receptor beta chain was carried out in a study of OX40 agonist ivuxolimab in advanced cancers. Assay: immunoSEQ multiplex PCR; the TCRdb copy retains only in-frame clones and omits some. The repertoire holds roughly 88,000 clones, with around 87% as singletons. The CDR3 runs to 14 residues. The V and J ends lost 1 base and 4 bases respectively, with 9 bases between them. Germline CDR1 is LNHDA and CDR2 is SQIVND (reference sequence). V gene TRBV19 combines with J gene TRBJ2-3; tentatively, D is TRBD2 (5 bases). The receptor was derived from an adult with an advanced solid tumor such as melanoma, head and neck, liver or kidney cancer. The sample in question was CD4+ or CD8+ T cells sorted from blood, obtained in a trial of the OX40 agonist ivuxolimab. CDR3 residues: CASSIVQDSDTQYF. The CDR3 DNA reads TGTGCCAGTAGTATAGTCCAGGACTCAGATACGCAGTATTTT.